This record covers a single T cell receptor beta chain. Antigen unknown. Unique molecular identifiers were incorporated when the TCRbeta library was constructed. One entry per CDR3 protein, called by TCRdb with MiXCR from the PCR reads. The sample has about a million distinct CDR3 sequences; about 29% are singletons. Germline V gene sequence: CDR1 SGHRS, CDR2 YFSETQ. The V end lost 1 base, the J end lost 10 bases, and 20 bases lay between the germline ends. The CDR3 extends over 16 amino acids. This sample is drawn from a study of T-cell reconstitution after alpha-beta-depleted transplantation in children. Whole-study findings and limits: Several hundred expanded graft clones reportedly supplied alpha-beta T cells about two months after transplant. Surviving recipient T cells and thymic progenitors accounted for the high day-60 TCRbeta diversity observed in some patients. Newly produced T cells mostly accounted for T-cell counts and diversity one year post-transplant.

The chain employs TRBV5-1 and TRBJ1-4; perhaps TRBD1 as D (5 bases). The TCR originated in a boy under three years old who had a stem cell transplant for SCID, so the T cells may come from the graft donor. The sample was PBMCs, mostly from graft donor cells, taken 360 days after TCRalphabeta/CD19-depleted stem cell transplant. The CDR3 sequence: CASSLMWGEVFGKLFF. CDR3 nucleotide sequence: TGCGCCAGCAGCTTGATGTGGGGGGAAGTCTTTGGAAAACTGTTTTTT.